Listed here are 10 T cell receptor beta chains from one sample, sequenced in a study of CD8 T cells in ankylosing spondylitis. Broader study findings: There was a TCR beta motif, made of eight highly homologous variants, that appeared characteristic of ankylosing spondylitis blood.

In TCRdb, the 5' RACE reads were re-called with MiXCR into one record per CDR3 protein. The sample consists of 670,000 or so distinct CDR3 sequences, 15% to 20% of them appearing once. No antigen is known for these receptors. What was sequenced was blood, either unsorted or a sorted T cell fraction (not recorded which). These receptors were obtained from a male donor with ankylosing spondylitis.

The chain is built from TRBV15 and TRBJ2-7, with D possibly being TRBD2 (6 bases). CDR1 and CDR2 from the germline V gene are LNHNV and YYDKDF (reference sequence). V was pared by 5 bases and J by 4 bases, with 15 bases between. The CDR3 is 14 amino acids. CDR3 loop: CATSFSGLPYEQYF. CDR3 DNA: TGTGCCACCAGCTTCAGCGGGCTGCCTTACGAGCAGTACTTC. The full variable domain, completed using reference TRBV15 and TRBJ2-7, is DAMVIQNPRYQVTQFGKPVTLSCSQTLNHNVMYWYQQKSSQAPKLLFHYYDKDFNNEADTPDNFQSRRPNTSFCFLDIRSPGLGDTAMYLCATSFSGLPYEQYFGPGTRLTVT.

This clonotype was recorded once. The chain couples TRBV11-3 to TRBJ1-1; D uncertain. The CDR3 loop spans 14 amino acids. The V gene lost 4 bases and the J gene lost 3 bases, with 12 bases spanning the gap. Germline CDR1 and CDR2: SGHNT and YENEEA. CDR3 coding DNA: TGTGCCAGCAGCTCGCGTTCTCTCGACACTGAAGCTTTCTTT. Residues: CASSSRSLDTEAFF.

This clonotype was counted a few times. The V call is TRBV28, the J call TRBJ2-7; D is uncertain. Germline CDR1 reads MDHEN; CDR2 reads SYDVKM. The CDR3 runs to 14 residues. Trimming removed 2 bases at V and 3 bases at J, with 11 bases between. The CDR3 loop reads CASSLRDGSYEQYF. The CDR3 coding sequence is TGTGCCAGCAGTTTAAGAGACGGCAGCTACGAGCAGTACTTC.

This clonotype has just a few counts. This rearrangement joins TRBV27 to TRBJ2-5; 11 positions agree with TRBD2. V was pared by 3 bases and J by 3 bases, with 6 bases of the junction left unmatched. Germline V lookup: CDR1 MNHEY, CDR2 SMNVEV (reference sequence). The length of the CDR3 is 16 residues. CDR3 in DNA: TGTGCCAGCAGTTTTTTGACTAGCGGGATCAAAGAGACCCAGTACTTC. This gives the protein CASSFLTSGIKETQYF.

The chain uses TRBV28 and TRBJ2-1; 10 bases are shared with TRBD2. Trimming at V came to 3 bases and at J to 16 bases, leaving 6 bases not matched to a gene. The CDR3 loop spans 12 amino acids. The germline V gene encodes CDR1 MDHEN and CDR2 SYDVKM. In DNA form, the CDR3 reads TGTGCCAGCAGTTTTTCTAGCGGGAGATTCTTCTTC. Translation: CASSFSSGRFFF.

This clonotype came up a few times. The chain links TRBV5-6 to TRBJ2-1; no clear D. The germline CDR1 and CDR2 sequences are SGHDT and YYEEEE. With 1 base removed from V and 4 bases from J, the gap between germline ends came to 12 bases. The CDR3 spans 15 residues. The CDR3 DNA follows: TGTGCCAGCAGCTTGACGGACGGTTCTTACAATGAGCAGTTCTTC. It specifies CASSLTDGSYNEQFF.

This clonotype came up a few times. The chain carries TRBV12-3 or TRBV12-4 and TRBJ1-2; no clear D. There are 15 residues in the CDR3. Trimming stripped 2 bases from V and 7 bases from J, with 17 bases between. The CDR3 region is CASSLRLGVAAGYTF. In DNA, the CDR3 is TGTGCCAGCAGTTTACGCCTCGGCGTTGCGGCTGGCTACACCTTC.

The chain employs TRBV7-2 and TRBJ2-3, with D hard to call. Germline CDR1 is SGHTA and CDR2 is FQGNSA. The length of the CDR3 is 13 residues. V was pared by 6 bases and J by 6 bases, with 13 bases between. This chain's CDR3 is CASREIAPDTQYF. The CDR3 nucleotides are TGTGCCAGCAGAGAAATTGCGCCTGATACGCAGTATTTT.

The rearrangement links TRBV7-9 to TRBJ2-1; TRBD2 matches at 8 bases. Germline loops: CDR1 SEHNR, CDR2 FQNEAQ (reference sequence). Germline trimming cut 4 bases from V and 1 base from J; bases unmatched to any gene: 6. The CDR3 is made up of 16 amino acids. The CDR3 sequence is CASSSPGLGSYNEQFF. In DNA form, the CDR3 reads TGTGCCAGCAGCTCCCCGGGACTAGGTTCCTACAATGAGCAGTTCTTC.

CDR3 nucleotides: TGCAGTGCTCCGAATCTAGCGGGAGGTGTCACCGGGGAGCTGTTTTTT. This translates into CSAPNLAGGVTGELFF. The V and J genes are TRBV20-1 and TRBJ2-2; 11 bases map to TRBD2. The germline gives CDR1 DFQATT, CDR2 SNEGSKA (reference sequence). Losses at the gene ends were 5 bases for V and 4 bases for J; bases not matched to a gene: 9. The length of the CDR3 is 16 residues.